What follows are 19 T cell receptor beta chains derived from one specimen sequenced in a study of beta chain features in type 1 diabetes. The investigators reverse transcribed all of the isolated RNA, so they sequenced expressed TCRB transcripts. Method: immunoSEQ multiplex PCR; TCRdb's copy keeps in-frame clones and lacks some. The sample has 450,000 to 550,000 clones; approximately 31% are singletons. The sequencing input was naive CD4+ T cells from blood. The receptors here all came from a man younger than 35 in good health.

This clone has only a few counts. A read error may account for a junction end that differs from germline. V usage is TRBV5-1 and J usage is TRBJ1-5; D is ambiguous. CDR1 is SGHRS, CDR2 YFSETQ, per germline. The CDR3 sequence is 14 residues long. CDR3 amino acids: CASRLDFGNQPQHF. CDR3 in DNA: TGCGCCAGCAGGTTGGATTTTGGCAATCAGCCCCAGCATTTT.

The chain is built from TRBV5-1 and TRBJ1-5; D not certain. The CDR3 length is 14 residues. V was pared by 0 bases and J by 4 bases, with 8 bases between. Germline loops: CDR1 SGHRS, CDR2 YFSETQ. This CDR3 reads CASSLGGQNQPQHF. The CDR3, as DNA: TGCGCCAGCAGCTTGGGCGGCCAGAATCAGCCCCAGCATTTT. Based on the CDR3 plus reference TRBV5-1 and TRBJ1-5, the full variable domain is KAGVTQTPRYLIKTRGQQVTLSCSPISGHRSVSWYQQTPGQGLQFLFEYFSETQRNKGNFPGRFSGRQFSNSRSEMNVSTLELGDSALYLCASSLGGQNQPQHFGDGTRLSIL.

This clone has more than one count but fewer than ten. The chain is built from TRBV30 and TRBJ2-7; 12 nucleotides line up with TRBD2. The germline gives CDR1 GTSNPN, CDR2 SVGIG (reference sequence). The ends lost 7 bases at V and 7 bases at J; junction bases unmatched: 11. CDR3 length: 14 residues. CDR3 DNA: TGTGCCTTTAAGCTAGCGGGAGGGCCCGAAGAGCAGTACTTC. Amino acids: CAFKLAGGPEEQYF.

This clone was seen a handful of times. The J gene is TRBJ2-1, the V gene TRBV30; weak D call: TRBD1 (5 bases). The CDR3 spans 13 residues. The V gene lost 1 base and the J gene lost 9 bases, with 13 bases spanning the gap. From germline, CDR1 is GTSNPN and CDR2 SVGIG (reference sequence). In DNA form, the CDR3 reads TGTGCCTGGAGTGCGGGCCCAGGGCGTGAGCAGTTCTTC. It codes for CAWSAGPGREQFF.

The rearrangement uses TRBV7-2 and TRBJ2-7; D unresolved. V was pared by 3 bases and J by 3 bases, with 6 bases between. CDR1 and CDR2 (germline): SGHTA, FQGNSA. The CDR3 loop spans 12 amino acids. The CDR3 DNA reads TGTGCCAGCAGCTTTTCGCTCTACGAGCAGTACTTC. Residues: CASSFSLYEQYF.

This clone was counted a few times. The V call is TRBV9, the J call TRBJ1-2; D gene unclear. The CDR3 loop spans 14 amino acids. The V gene lost 0 bases and the J gene lost 4 bases, with 10 bases spanning the gap. In germline, CDR1 is SGDLS, CDR2 YYNGEE. The CDR3 bases are TGTGCCAGCAGCGTAGACGACGGCCCCTATGGCTACACCTTC. It codes for CASSVDDGPYGYTF.

The chain combines TRBV9 with TRBJ2-5; D gene ambiguous. The CDR3 is made up of 15 amino acids. Germline assignment: CDR1 SGDLS and CDR2 YYNGEE. Trimming removed 2 bases at V and 2 bases at J, with 13 bases between. For the CDR3, the DNA is TGTGCCAGCAGCGTGGGGTCCACCTTACAAGAGACCCAGTACTTC. Its protein is CASSVGSTLQETQYF.

CDR3 bases: TGTGCCAGCAGCTTTATGAATGAGCAGTTCTTC. Protein product: CASSFMNEQFF. The rearrangement uses TRBV7-2 and TRBJ2-1, with D uncertain. Trimming took off 3 bases at V and 7 bases at J, with 4 bases between the two ends. Germline V CDR1 and CDR2: SGHTA, FQGNSA. This CDR3 is built from 11 residues.

This chain joins TRBV18 and TRBJ2-7; a weak D match, TRBD2 (6 bases). Trimming pared 0 bases from V and 3 bases from J, leaving 9 bases between. Per the germline V gene, CDR1 is KGHSH and CDR2 is LQKENI. The CDR3 spans 14 residues. In DNA, the CDR3 is TGTGCCAGCTCACCACCGGGAGGAATCTACGAGCAGTACTTC. This gives the protein CASSPPGGIYEQYF.

V is TRBV29-1 and J is TRBJ1-2, with 8 nucleotides matching TRBD1. CDR1 and CDR2 (germline): SQVTM, ANQGSEA. J gave up 2 bases and V 5 bases, and 4 bases lay outside the gene matches. The CDR3 spans 13 residues. CDR3 amino acids: CSVWTGMNYGYTF. DNA of the CDR3: TGCAGCGTTTGGACAGGGATGAACTATGGCTACACCTTC.

This clone has more than one count but fewer than ten. The V and J genes are TRBV20-1 and TRBJ2-7; a possible D gene is TRBD1 (6 bases). The V and J ends lost 6 bases and 5 bases respectively, with 11 bases between them. CDR1 is DFQATT and CDR2 is SNEGSKA in the germline V gene (reference sequence). The CDR3 totals 11 residues. As DNA, the CDR3 is TGCAGTGCGCGCAGGGGCCACGAGCAGTACTTC. Its translation: CSARRGHEQYF.

There are a few counts of this clone. This CDR3 is also generated by other DNA sequences in the sample. The chain combines TRBV29-1 with TRBJ1-1; 8 positions agree with TRBD1. The CDR3 runs 12 residues. With 7 bases clipped from V and 2 bases from J, the junction kept 3 bases outside the gene matches. Germline-derived CDR1 and CDR2 are SQVTM and ANQGSEA. CDR3 nucleotides: TGCAGCGCCGGACAGGGTAACACTGAAGCTTTCTTT. Translation: CSAGQGNTEAFF.

This clone was found once. The rearrangement uses TRBV7-9 and TRBJ1-4; D unclear. Germline values: CDR1 SEHNR, CDR2 FQNEAQ (reference sequence). This CDR3 is built from 15 residues. The V end was cut by 5 bases, the J end by 5 bases, with 15 bases between. CDR3 sequence: CASSAQVYQNEKLFF. The CDR3 DNA reads TGTGCCAGCAGCGCGCAAGTATACCAAAATGAAAAACTGTTTTTT. Using reference TRBV7-9 and TRBJ1-4 for the parts outside the CDR3, the full variable domain is DTGVSQNPRHKITKRGQNVTFRCDPISEHNRLYWYRQTLGQGPEFLTYFQNEAQLEKSRLLSDRFSAERPKGSFSTLEIQRTEQGDSAMYLCASSAQVYQNEKLFFGSGTQLSVL.

The chain uses TRBV5-1 and TRBJ1-2; a weak D match, TRBD1 (5 bases). Germline loops: CDR1 SGHRS, CDR2 YFSETQ. V lost 0 bases and J lost 8, with 17 bases in between. The CDR3 totals 15 residues. DNA of the CDR3: TGCGCCAGCAGCTTGGAGTCTACGGCAGGGCAGGGCTACACCTTC. As protein: CASSLESTAGQGYTF.

This clone appeared a single time. The CDR3 loop reads CASSVDPGADIQYF. In DNA form, the CDR3 reads TGTGCCAGCAGCGTAGACCCCGGGGCGGACATTCAGTACTTC. The chain is built from TRBV9 and TRBJ2-4; D may be TRBD1 or TRBD2 (5 bases each). Per germline, CDR1 SGDLS and CDR2 YYNGEE. This CDR3 is 14 amino acids long. Trimming cost V 0 bases and J 8 bases, with 12 bases left between them.

The rearrangement links TRBV5-1 to TRBJ2-7; 8 bases are shared with TRBD1. Germline V gene sequence: CDR1 SGHRS, CDR2 YFSETQ. The CDR3 length is 14 residues. The V and J ends lost 6 bases and 3 bases, in that order; junction bases with no gene match: 8. CDR3 bases: TGCGCCAGCACCCGAGGACAGGGAGGCTACGAGCAGTACTTC. The encoded protein is CASTRGQGGYEQYF.

This clone was counted a few times. The chain carries TRBV29-1 and TRBJ2-3; D not resolved. Germline CDR1 is SQVTM and CDR2 is ANQGSEA. This CDR3 has 12 amino acids. Trimming cost V 4 bases and J 2 bases, with 7 bases left between them. CDR3 protein: CSVARYTDTQYF. The CDR3 nucleotides read TGCAGCGTTGCCAGATACACAGATACGCAGTATTTT.

This chain uses TRBV30 with TRBJ2-3, with D possibly matching TRBD2 (6 bases). V was pared by 3 bases and J by 4 bases, with 8 bases between. The CDR3 is 12 residues long. Looked up from germline, CDR1 is GTSNPN and CDR2 is SVGIG (reference sequence). The CDR3 loop reads CAWRASADTQYF. The CDR3, as DNA: TGTGCCTGGAGGGCTAGCGCAGATACGCAGTATTTT.

The J gene is TRBJ1-2, the V gene TRBV30, with 8 bases identical to TRBD1. J gave up 2 bases and V 1 base, and 6 bases lay outside the gene matches. The CDR3 totals 15 residues. Germline-derived CDR1 and CDR2 are GTSNPN and SVGIG (reference sequence). In DNA form, the CDR3 reads TGTGCCTGGAGTGCCGAGGACAGGGACAACTATGGCTACACCTTC. Its protein product is CAWSAEDRDNYGYTF.